A single sample is the source of the 3 T cell receptor beta chains below, sequenced in a study of graft-versus-host responses after intestinal transplantation. These receptors are not linked to any known antigen. The assay was immunoSEQ multiplex PCR, and TCRdb's table has in-frame clones only and misses some. The repertoire holds about 110,000 clones, roughly 89% seen once, with over 0.55% in the top ten. The specimen comprised unstimulated CD4+ T cells sorted from spleen or lymph node cells, sampled before transplant. The receptors derive from a human donor who was the organ donor for an intestinal transplant.

The chain recombines TRBV5-1 with TRBJ2-7, with D hard to call. Trimming removed 2 bases from V and 0 bases from J, with 6 bases in between. Germline CDR1 reads SGHRS; CDR2 reads YFSETQ. There are 13 residues in the CDR3. The CDR3 reads CASSLRSSYEQYF. CDR3 sequence (DNA): TGCGCCAGCAGCTTACGGAGCTCCTACGAGCAGTACTTC.

The V gene is TRBV5-1, the J gene TRBJ2-7; 8 bases agree with TRBD2. The CDR3 consists of 15 residues. The V gene end was trimmed by 4 bases and the J gene end by 2 bases; junction bases not matched to a gene: 8. Germline-derived CDR1 and CDR2 are SGHRS and YFSETQ. The CDR3 spells CASSPRGRGAYEQYF. The CDR3 DNA reads TGCGCCAGCAGCCCCCGGGGGCGGGGGGCCTACGAGCAGTACTTC.

The chain employs TRBV6-1 and TRBJ1-2; D remains unclear. The CDR3 is made up of 15 amino acids. Trimming stripped 6 bases from V and 6 bases from J, with 20 bases between. CDR1 MNHNS and CDR2 SASEGT come from the germline V gene. The CDR3 DNA reads as TGTGCCAGCAGCTTACCGGGATCAAGCATCGATGGCTACACCTTC. It encodes CASSLPGSSIDGYTF.